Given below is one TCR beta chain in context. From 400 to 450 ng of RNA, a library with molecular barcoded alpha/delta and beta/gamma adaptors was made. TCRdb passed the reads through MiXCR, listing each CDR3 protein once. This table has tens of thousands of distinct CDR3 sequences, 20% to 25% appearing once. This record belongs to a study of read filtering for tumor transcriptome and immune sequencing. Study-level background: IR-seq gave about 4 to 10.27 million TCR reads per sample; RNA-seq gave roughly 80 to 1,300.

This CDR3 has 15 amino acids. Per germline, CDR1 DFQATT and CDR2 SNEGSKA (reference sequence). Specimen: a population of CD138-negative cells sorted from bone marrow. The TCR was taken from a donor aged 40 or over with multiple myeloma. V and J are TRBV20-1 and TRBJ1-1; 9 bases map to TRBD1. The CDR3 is CRCNRGPLRNTEAFF. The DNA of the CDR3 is TGCAGGTGTAACAGGGGGCCCTTAAGGAACACTGAAGCTTTCTTT.